The T cell receptor (beta chain) under discussion was sequenced for a study of Ad26.COV2.S vaccination and SARS-CoV-2 variants. The CDR3 has 14 residues. Germline CDR1 MNHEY, CDR2 SVGEGT. J gave up 5 bases and V 4 bases, and 7 bases lay outside the gene matches. Only one count was recorded for this clone. The target antigen is unknown. Study-wide results and caveats: People who got the vaccine or the placebo had similar non-spike TCR breadth. While placebo recipients had lower spike-specific TCR breadth, vaccine recipients had more. Following vaccination, spike-specific CD8+ and CD4+ T cell responses reportedly exhibited substantial breadth.

TCRdb keeps only in-frame clones here, not all; method: immunoSEQ multiplex PCR. The sample lists roughly 390,000 clones, roughly nine tenths occurring once. The sample's treatment: about 20 received Ad26.COV2.S at low or high dose, single or two shots; 5 received placebo; per-sample allocation not given. Day 63 following the first vaccine or placebo injection was when the samples were taken. As its vector, the vaccine had Ad26, which expressed Wuhan-strain SARS-CoV-2 spike. V is TRBV6-2 or TRBV6-3 and J is TRBJ1-2; 7 nucleotides align to TRBD1. Sequenced here: peripheral blood, sampled in a trial of Ad26.COV2.S vaccine versus placebo. This sequence originates from a person between 18 and 65 years old who received the Ad26.COV2.S COVID-19 vaccine or a placebo. The CDR3 DNA reads TGTGCCAGCAGTTTTCCCGGACAGGTGTATGGCTACACCTTC. Encoded protein: CASSFPGQVYGYTF.